This record concerns one T cell receptor beta chain sequence. There is no known antigen for this receptor. Via the germline V gene, CDR1 is SGHRS and CDR2 YFSETQ. V is cut by 2 bases and J by 6 bases, and the space between the germline ends is 14 bases. Measured from the cysteine to the phenylalanine, the CDR3 is 14 residues long. CDR3 DNA is the only sequence kept; it has 42 bases, read in frame from the first base. Libraries were constructed by the immunoSEQ multiplex PCR assay. A mixture of 60 forward primers for TCR Vbeta segments and 13 reverse primers for TCR Jbeta segments was used in the multiplex PCR. The CDR3 region of rearranged TCR beta genes was amplified from genomic DNA by a multiplex PCR assay. The Illumina HiSeq System was used to sequence the amplified TCR beta libraries as 87-base-pair reads. The original methods were these. A later analysis tallied around 87 million unique TCR beta chains across the approximately 670 repertoires, and about 10 million of those chains were shared by two or more donors. Raw reads were error-corrected and collapsed into unique sequences with a nearest-neighbor algorithm that merged closely related sequences to remove PCR and sequencing errors. V, D and J gene segments were assigned by aligning CDR3 sequences to IMGT reference sequences. Each retained sequence needed at least a six-nucleotide match to both a V gene segment and a J gene segment. Rearrangements were classified as productive when the CDR3 lacked stop codons and remained in frame with V and J, and all other rearrangements were classified as non-productive. Following IMGT convention, CDR3 was defined as the stretch from the second conserved V-encoded cysteine up to the conserved J-encoded phenylalanine. The earlier analysis of 587 of the donors excluded any sequence lacking an unambiguous match to a single V gene segment. In an earlier analysis of a few hundred of the donors, V segments were called functional above 56.7% productive rearrangements and were called segregating when the between-donor standard deviation exceeded 5%. A statistical classification framework was built to diagnose cytomegalovirus status from the catalog of TCR beta chain sequences. V and J gene assignment, in a later analysis, came from comparing TCR nucleotide sequences with IMGT/GENE-DB human TR gene sequences. Using the TCRdist pipeline, a later analysis assigned CDR3 sequences along with most-parsimonious VDJ recombination scenarios. In a later analysis, each TCR beta chain was defined by its CDR3 amino acid sequence together with its V-gene family, and reads without a unique V-gene family were excluded. A later analysis removed 592 highly shared, low-generation-probability nucleotide sequences to deal with suspected cross-contamination and a sequencing artifact. In a later analysis, a clonal expansion index was calculated for each public chain from normalized within-repertoire ranks of inferred template counts. In a later analysis, generation probabilities were computed with a VDJ recombination model fitted to out-of-frame rearrangements, and the resulting probabilities were checked against IGoR. In a later analysis, TCR-TCR, TCR-HLA and TCR-CMV co-occurrence was scored with hypergeometric tests, and a repertoire-size bias correction was applied to TCR pairs. To estimate false discovery rates, a later analysis permuted the HLA or CMV assignments 20 times. A later analysis grouped co-occurring TCRs with DBSCAN, adding TCRdist sequence similarity when clustering within HLA-allele-positive subsets. Repertoires with fewer than 30,000 or more than 120,000 public chains, plus five repertoires with anomalous nucleotide sharing, were excluded from co-occurrence clustering. TCRdb holds this immuneACCESS table with in-frame rearrangements only. Some clones are missing; in checked studies, unresolved V genes explain under half, and the rest has no known cause. That table gives V, J and clone size, and the DNA gave D and trimming. The table held for this sample gives some 48,000 clones. Clones ranked in the top ten supply roughly 25% of the sample.

This specimen belongs to a study of cytomegalovirus exposure and HLA in healthy donors (dated by TCRdb to the late 2010s). About the full investigation: In an earlier analysis of roughly 500 of the donors, 250 to 350 Gb of sequence data and 90 million to 120 million unique TCR beta sequences from about 190 million T cells were reported. Approximately 330 gigabases of sequencing data and around 80 million unique TCR sequences made up an early release that covered 640 HLA-typed donors. Among the approximately 400 genotyped donors, approximately 77% belonged to the genetic ancestry cluster associated with self-reported Caucasian donors. The aim of the study was to test whether cataloging public T cell receptors could identify signatures of past pathogen exposure. The study used immunosequencing to profile the T cell repertoires of 666 subjects and linked those repertoires to cytomegalovirus serostatus. In addition to the first cohort of approximately 650 subjects, a separate validation cohort of 130 or so different subjects was used. To predict cytomegalovirus infection status, the study brought together high-throughput TCR immunosequencing, statistical association of individual TCRs with disease status, and machine learning. A later analysis re-analyzed previously published TCR beta repertoires from 600 to 850 donors and added high-resolution HLA genotyping to study TCR occurrence patterns. The later analysis used no new phenotypic data to find candidate immune exposures, relying instead on TCR beta sequences and their occurrence across donors. In an earlier analysis of about 590 of the donors, high-throughput TCR beta sequencing was used to judge whether each TCR beta V gene segment behaved as functional or pseudogenic. Alongside the repertoire data, information on donor age, sex, ethnicity and CMV serostatus was compiled. In a later genetic analysis, genome-wide SNP genotypes for about 55% of the roughly 700 donors were used, and that subset was treated as a discovery cohort. All discovery cohort repertoires had been generated on a single sequencing platform. Class I and class II HLA loci were covered by the typing at four-digit resolution. The number of typed donors differed by locus: roughly 629-640 for A, B, C, DRB1 and DQB1; roughly 510 for DQA1; fewer than 610 for DPA1; and roughly 450 for DPB1. Several DR-DQ haplotypes were treated as single units for association and clustering because of strong linkage in the cohort. Across 300 to 500 genotyped donors of the cohort, an average of approximately 220,000 unique TCR beta nucleotide sequences per donor were sequenced, and about a sixth of those sequences were non-productive. The study at large found these results: A later analysis reported that several top co-occurrence clusters appeared linked to parvovirus B19, influenza, CMV and Epstein-Barr virus. CMV serostatus was the only immune exposure information available for the cohort. Because HLA typing was missing for some donors at each locus, association tests included only the typed subset. Because counts were too low, fewer than 20 rarely observed V segments, including chromosome 9 orphons, were excluded from the earlier analysis of several hundred of the donors. A further reported finding was that TCR beta sequences accurately predicted the HLA-A and HLA-B alleles for most subjects in the first cohort. Three of the identified cytomegalovirus-associated TCR beta chains were confirmed in vitro to be specific for cytomegalovirus antigens. The study listed 164 TCR beta chains as associated with cytomegalovirus. A later genetic analysis reported fewer N-insertions in productive TCRs among donors in an Asian-associated ancestry cluster than the 666-donor mean. According to the authors, the approach could potentially be generalized to other disease states and immunological phenotypes. Presence/absence analyses assumed roughly uniform sequencing depth across donors, an assumption that may not hold. Linkage disequilibrium might explain the correlated functional status among segregating V segments, but an unknown experimental factor could not be excluded. Strong co-occurrence of HLA alleles, especially DR and DQ, made assigning TCR associations to individual alleles difficult. An association between a missense DCLRE1C variant and V-gene and J-gene trimming of TCR beta chains was found in a later genetic analysis and replicated in an independent cohort. According to a later analysis, TCR association rates differed among HLA loci, with DRB1 alleles showing the most associated TCRs and HLA-C alleles showing the fewest. An earlier analysis of approximately 590 of the donors showed that most TCR beta V segments appeared in productive rearrangements either about 87% or about 30% of the time, which broadly matched IMGT annotations. The classifier was reported to diagnose cytomegalovirus status with high specificity and sensitivity in both the original cohort and the validation cohort. A later analysis associated 15,000 or so TCR beta sequences with specific HLA alleles at a false discovery rate of 0.05. Across donors, most TCR sequences were observed very rarely, whereas some public TCRs were present in many individuals. This cohort had only TCR beta chains sequenced, and the lack of alpha or paired-chain data limited which features could be detected. Because the 87-base-pair reads could not distinguish some IMGT-functional V segments, including TRBV6-2 and TRBV6-3, those segments were excluded. The sequencing pipeline was judged likely to have produced a cluster of highly shared sequence variants as a technical artifact. Most CMV-associated TCR beta chains appeared to be HLA-restricted in a later analysis, and the HLA associations seemed to be driven largely by CMV exposure. In a later analysis, HLA-associated TCR beta chains were found to be more clonally expanded and to have lower generation probabilities than equally common non-associated chains.

The cohort was made up of approximately 670 healthy bone marrow donors. At the time of sampling, all cohort members were nominally healthy, though unrecorded immune exposures were likely present. The donor tested CMV seropositive, placing the donor among the approximately 310 seropositive members of the cohort. A peripheral blood sample was collected from each donor, and TCR beta sequencing was performed on peripheral blood mononuclear cells. The Qiagen DNeasy Blood Extraction Kit was used to extract genomic DNA from the blood cell samples. The receptor chain draws on TRBV5-1 and TRBJ1-2; the best D guess is TRBD1, with 6 bases matching. The sample taken for sequencing was PBMCs. The clonotype was recovered from a man in his forties in good health and CMV-seropositive. CDR3 sequence: CASSLGEQGDGYTF. The nucleotide sequence is TGCGCCAGCAGCTTAGGAGAACAGGGAGATGGCTACACCTTC. Outside the CDR3, residues come from the reference TRBV5-1 and TRBJ1-2 proteins, so the full variable domain is: KAGVTQTPRYLIKTRGQQVTLSCSPISGHRSVSWYQQTPGQGLQFLFEYFSETQRNKGNFPGRFSGRQFSNSRSEMNVSTLELGDSALYLCASSLGEQGDGYTFGSGTRLTVV.